Described below is a single TCR beta chain sequence and its context. No antigen is known for it. This CDR3 has 15 residues. Germline V lookup: CDR1 SGHRS, CDR2 YFSETQ. Trimming removed 1 base at V and 0 bases at J, with 9 bases between. Regarding the study as a whole: The larger cohort examined one V-J beta rearrangement, not whole repertoires. Tumor memory CD4+ T cell TCR gene usage was found to cluster with blood and lymph node memory CD4+ cells and with lymph node naive CD4+ cells.

Semi-nested PCR with Nested Universal Primer A followed constant-region reverse priming of full-length variable regions. From the 5' RACE reads, TCRdb called clonotypes with MiXCR, one entry per CDR3 protein. The repertoire consists of about 40,000 distinct CDR3 sequences, with approximately 17% occurring once and the leading ten covering 2.5% to 3%. Sequenced: naive CD4+ T cells sorted from a lymph node. As to subset: naive CD4+ T cells, CD4+CD45RA+CD25-. The V and J genes are TRBV5-1 and TRBJ2-3; maybe TRBD2 (6 bases). This TCR was recovered from a female donor with breast cancer. The CDR3 DNA sequence: TGCGCCAGCAGCTTGCAAGCGGGTAGCACAGATACGCAGTATTTT. Translation: CASSLQAGSTDTQYF.